What follows is one TCR beta chain and its context. What this receptor recognizes is not known. Base qualities are not at hand, and no much larger clone is one base apart. This sample was taken from a study of blood T cell repertoires in COVID-19 (dated by TCRdb to about 2020). Context from the whole study: The collaborator samples originated in the United States, Italy and Spain and spanned the acute and convalescent phases of COVID-19. The prospective study material was composed of cDNA or gDNA derived from T cells, B-cell-depleted T cells, or PBMCs. The dataset comprised deeply sampled blood TCRbeta repertoires from subjects exposed to, actively infected with, or recovered from COVID-19. The repertoires were released in a freely available public database meant as a resource for research on the immune response to SARS-CoV-2. The samples were drawn from two sources: the first 160 participants of the ongoing ImmuneRACE study, and 1,254 subjects contributed by 6 global collaborators. The sample metadata nearly always contained a de-identified subject ID, COVID-19 status, age in years and sex. HLA class I and class II types, where available, came from metadata supplied by the sample provider rather than from assay-based typing.

The collaborating institutions used their own protocols to collect whole blood in K2EDTA tubes. For TCRbeta analysis, collaborators shipped samples as frozen whole blood, isolated PBMCs, or DNA extracted from either of those sample types. TCRbeta CDR3 regions were amplified from genomic DNA by means of the immunoSEQ Assay, a bias-controlled multiplex PCR. The study's processing was this. Nucleated cell counts per sample were estimated from amplification of reference gene primers within the assay. To quantify the absolute abundance of each unique TCRbeta CDR3 rearrangement, sequence reads were collapsed and filtered. For each sample, productive Simpson clonality was calculated as the square root of Simpson's diversity index over productive rearrangements. Not all clones reach the TCRdb copy of this immuneACCESS table, which keeps in-frame sequences only. Checked studies attribute under half of the gap to unresolved V genes and leave the rest unexplained. V and J calls plus clone size are reproduced from that table; the DNA served to infer D and trimming. The sample has 140,000 to 150,000 clones on record, around nine tenths of them singletons. In total, the top ten clones hold 8.5% to 9.5% of the sample.

What the work shows at the level of the full study, not this receptor alone: The amount of clinical and demographic metadata varied by source and participant and was provided uncurated.

From a lookup of the germline V gene, CDR1 and CDR2 are SQVTM and ANQGSEA. V is reduced by 4 bases and J by 0 bases, leaving a spacing of 15 bases between them. From the cysteine through the phenylalanine, the CDR3 covers 16 amino acids. The read is trimmed to its CDR3 DNA, 48 bases read in frame from base 1. The sequencing sample was made of peripheral blood. The sequence derives from a woman between 45 and 65 years old with active or convalescent COVID-19. The receptor chain draws on TRBV29-1 and TRBJ1-4, with TRBD1 perhaps the D gene, on 6 matching bases. The sequenced DNA: TGCAGCGTTGGACAGGACCGTTTTGCAACTAATGAAAAACTGTTTTTT. This yields the protein CSVGQDRFATNEKLFF.